A selection of T cell receptor beta chains follows, all from one sample in a study of blood T cell repertoires in COVID-19. The method was immunoSEQ multiplex PCR; TCRdb's version includes in-frame clones alone and lacks a portion of them. Of about 220,000 clones in the sample, less than 85% were seen once. Material: peripheral blood. All receptors derive from a woman in her 70s with acute or convalescent COVID-19. Both conserved end residues are part of each CDR3. Each record gives: D gene, V gene, J gene, clone size, CDR3 DNA, CDR3 protein. D genes are given only for firm matches. The size field is filled for only some rows; it gives once, few, many or a size class.

-	TRBV6-2/TRBV6-3	TRBJ1-5	-	TGTGCCAGCAGTTCGGTATCACAGGGTTGGTTACAGCCCCAGCATTTT	CASSSVSQGWLQPQHF
TRBD1	TRBV2	TRBJ1-1	-	TGTGCCAGCAGGGGACAGGGGAACACTGAAGCTTTCTTT	CASRGQGNTEAFF
TRBD2	TRBV29-1	TRBJ2-3	-	TGCAGCGTTGGTGGCGGGGGGGTGGTAGATACGCAGTATTTT	CSVGGGGVVDTQYF
TRBD1	TRBV10-2	TRBJ2-7	-	TGCGCCAGCAGGGCCGGGACAGGGCCTTCCTACGAGCAGTACTTC	CASRAGTGPSYEQYF
-	TRBV30	TRBJ1-3	-	TGTGCCTGGACCCAGGGTAACTCTGGAAACACCATATATTTT	CAWTQGNSGNTIYF
-	TRBV2	TRBJ2-2	-	TGTGCCAGCAAAGGGAGCGGTAGCACCGGGGAGCTGTTTTTT	CASKGSGSTGELFF
-	TRBV7-2	TRBJ2-5	-	TGTGCCAGCAGCTTAGCCCCTAGCGTTGTCGCTTCGGAGACCCAGTACTTC	CASSLAPSVVASETQYF
-	TRBV5-4	TRBJ1-1	once	TGTGCCAGCAGCTCGCAGGGGTTCTTGGGCACTGAAGCTTTCTTT	CASSSQGFLGTEAFF
TRBD1	TRBV18	TRBJ1-1	few	TGTGCCAGCTCACCGAACCCGGGACAGGCCGAAGCTTTCTTT	CASSPNPGQAEAFF
-	TRBV6-5	TRBJ1-1	-	TGCCGAAGCTCCGGGACAAAGAACACTGAAGCTTTCTTT	CRSSGTKNTEAFF
-	TRBV7-9	TRBJ2-3	-	TGTGCCAGCAGCTTAGGGCAGGGAAAGCAGTATTTT	CASSLGQGKQYF
TRBD2	TRBV18	TRBJ2-2	many	TGTGCCAGCTCACCGGCTAGCGGGGGCACCGGGGAGCTGTTTTTT	CASSPASGGTGELFF
TRBD2	TRBV5-1	TRBJ2-3	-	TGCGCCAGCAGCCGCGGGGGAGGTGGCACAGATACGCAGTATTTT	CASSRGGGGTDTQYF
-	TRBV7-9	TRBJ2-7	-	TGTGCCAGCAGCTTAGATGTCCGAGCCTACGAGCAGTACTTC	CASSLDVRAYEQYF
-	TRBV19	TRBJ1-2	-	TGTGCCAGTAGTATACGGGTCGGCCTCCCTGGTGGCTACACCTTC	CASSIRVGLPGGYTF
-	TRBV5-5	TRBJ2-5	-	TGTGCCAGCAGCTGGGGCCGGGGGATCCAAGAGACCCAGTACTTC	CASSWGRGIQETQYF
-	TRBV24-1	TRBJ2-6	-	TGTGCCACCAGTTTTGACGGGTCTGGGGCCAACGTCCTGACTTTC	CATSFDGSGANVLTF
-	TRBV12-1	TRBJ1-2	-	TGTGCCAGCAGGCTCATCTCCAGGGGTGCTGGCTACACCTTC	CASRLISRGAGYTF
-	TRBV6-5	TRBJ1-2	-	TGTGCCAGCGTGGACAGAACCCCCCGGGATGGCTACACCTTC	CASVDRTPRDGYTF
TRBD2	TRBV10-3	TRBJ2-5	-	TGTGCCATCAGTGATACTAGCGGGGGGGAGACCCAGTACTTC	CAISDTSGGETQYF
TRBD1	TRBV2	TRBJ2-5	-	TGTGCCAGCAGGAGAGGACAGGGGTCCCAAGAGACCCAGTACTTC	CASRRGQGSQETQYF
TRBD2	TRBV6-1	TRBJ2-3	-	TGTGCCAGCAGTGAATTGGGGACTAACGGTGGAGATACGCAGTATTTT	CASSELGTNGGDTQYF
TRBD1	TRBV29-1	TRBJ2-7	-	TGCAGCGTTGAGGGACAGGGACGTTACGAGCAGTACTTC	CSVEGQGRYEQYF
-	TRBV10-1	TRBJ2-4	-	TGCGCCAGCAGTGAGTCGACAGGATTACTAGCCAAAAACATTCAGTACTTC	CASSESTGLLAKNIQYF
TRBD2	TRBV7-9	TRBJ2-7	-	TGTGCCAGCAGCTTAGGGGCGGGGACTACCTACGAGCAGTACTTC	CASSLGAGTTYEQYF
-	TRBV27	TRBJ1-4	-	TGTGCCAGCAGTCTACGCGGGGACCGAGCAACTAATGAAAAACTGTTTTTT	CASSLRGDRATNEKLFF
-	TRBV19	TRBJ1-2	-	TGTGCCAGTAGTATAACTACAGGCCTATCTCTCGTCCCCTACACCTTC	CASSITTGLSLVPYTF
TRBD1	TRBV15	TRBJ2-1	few	TGTGCCACCAGTCCCGGGACAGGATACAATGAGCAGTTCTTC	CATSPGTGYNEQFF
-	TRBV6-2/TRBV6-3	TRBJ2-4	-	TGTGCCAGCAGTCCCCTTCAGGGGACCCTAAACATTCAGTACTTC	CASSPLQGTLNIQYF
TRBD1	TRBV29-1	TRBJ1-2	many	TGCAGCGCTCGGGACAGGAGTAACTATGGCTACACCTTC	CSARDRSNYGYTF
-	TRBV6-5	TRBJ1-2	-	TGTGCCAGCAGTTACGCCGACAGATACTATGGCTACACCTTC	CASSYADRYYGYTF
-	TRBV7-9	TRBJ2-4	-	TGTGCCAGCAGCATTACTCAAGGGGGAAAGGAAAACATTCAGTACTTC	CASSITQGGKENIQYF
TRBD1	TRBV6-6	TRBJ1-1	-	TGTGCCAGCAGTCGACAGGGGTACACTGAAGCTTTCTTT	CASSRQGYTEAFF
-	TRBV11-2	TRBJ1-2	-	TGTGCCAGCAGCTTTTCAACGGGCGGGTATGGCTACACCTTC	CASSFSTGGYGYTF
-	TRBV24-1	TRBJ2-1	few	TGTGCCACCAGTGACCCTAGCGTTCGTCATAACTCCTACAATGAGCAGTTCTTC	CATSDPSVRHNSYNEQFF
TRBD2	TRBV6-1	TRBJ2-3	-	TGTGCCAGCAGTGAGGCTAGCGGGGGGACTAGCACAGATACGCAGTATTTT	CASSEASGGTSTDTQYF
-	TRBV6-5	TRBJ2-1	-	TGTGCCAGCAGACTAGGACCCGACGCAGGGCAGTTCTTC	CASRLGPDAGQFF
-	TRBV9	TRBJ2-1	-	TGTGCCAGCAGCCAGGGGGGCGAGGGGAGGCAGTTCTTC	CASSQGGEGRQFF
-	TRBV27	TRBJ1-1	few	TGTGCCAGCAGGGAAAGGACAGCTGAAGCTTTCTTT	CASRERTAEAFF
-	TRBV25-1	TRBJ1-2	-	TGTGCCAGCAGTGACCATGACCGTGCGGGGGGCTACACCTTC	CASSDHDRAGGYTF
TRBD2	TRBV7-2	TRBJ2-1	-	TGTGCCAGCAGCTCCGTAGCGGGGGGCGCGAAGGTGCAGTTCTTC	CASSSVAGGAKVQFF
TRBD2	TRBV10-3	TRBJ2-2	-	TGTGCCATCAGTGAGTCCACTAGCGGGGGTTCCGGAACCGGGGAGCTGTTTTTT	CAISESTSGGSGTGELFF
-	TRBV12-3/TRBV12-4	TRBJ1-2	-	TGTGCCAGCAGTTTTTTACAGGGCGGCTACACCTTC	CASSFLQGGYTF
-	TRBV5-6	TRBJ2-3	-	TGTGCCAGCAGCTTGGCCCGGGGAGACGATACGCAGTATTTT	CASSLARGDDTQYF
TRBD2	TRBV6-2/TRBV6-3	TRBJ2-1	-	TGTGCCAGCAGTTGGACTAGCGGGGCAGGGGTTGTAGGAAATGAGCAGTTCTTC	CASSWTSGAGVVGNEQFF
TRBD2	TRBV9	TRBJ2-3	-	TGTGCCAGCAGCACTAGCGGGGGCCCCACTAGCACAGATACGCAGTATTTT	CASSTSGGPTSTDTQYF
TRBD1	TRBV29-1	TRBJ2-5	-	TGCAGCGTTAGACAGGGGCTAGAGACCCAGTACTTC	CSVRQGLETQYF
-	TRBV11-2	TRBJ1-1	few	TGTGCCAGCAGCCCCTCGGGAACCCTACCGACTGAAGCTTTCTTT	CASSPSGTLPTEAFF
-	TRBV11-3	TRBJ1-6	-	TGTGCCAGCAGCTTAGACAGCGGATCACCCCTCCACTTT	CASSLDSGSPLHF
TRBD2	TRBV10-3	TRBJ2-3	-	TGTGCCATCAGTATGGCTAGCGGGGGCACAGATACGCAGTATTTT	CAISMASGGTDTQYF
-	TRBV3-1/TRBV3-2	TRBJ2-7	-	TGTGCCAGCAGCCTCCAATCGGACGGGATAGGGCAGTACTTC	CASSLQSDGIGQYF
TRBD1	TRBV29-1	TRBJ1-2	-	TGCAGCGTTCGACAGGGAGACTATGGCTACACCTTC	CSVRQGDYGYTF
TRBD2	TRBV9	TRBJ2-1	once	TGTGCCAGCAGCGTAAGAATGGGACTAGCGGGCTACAATGAGCAGTTCTTC	CASSVRMGLAGYNEQFF
TRBD1	TRBV7-9	TRBJ2-1	-	TGTGCCAGCAGCTTAGCGTTTAGGACAGGGGTCGACAATGAGCAGTTCTTC	CASSLAFRTGVDNEQFF
TRBD2	TRBV5-1	TRBJ2-5	once	TGCGCCAGCAGCTTGGTGGAAGCGGGGCGAGAGACCCAGTACTTC	CASSLVEAGRETQYF
TRBD2	TRBV2	TRBJ2-5	-	TGTGCCAGCAGTCCGGGACTAGCGTCCAATCTTGAGACCCAGTACTTC	CASSPGLASNLETQYF
-	TRBV11-2	TRBJ2-7	-	TGTGCCAGCAGCTTAGCAGGTTTCTCGCCCCGCGTCTACGAGCAGTACTTC	CASSLAGFSPRVYEQYF